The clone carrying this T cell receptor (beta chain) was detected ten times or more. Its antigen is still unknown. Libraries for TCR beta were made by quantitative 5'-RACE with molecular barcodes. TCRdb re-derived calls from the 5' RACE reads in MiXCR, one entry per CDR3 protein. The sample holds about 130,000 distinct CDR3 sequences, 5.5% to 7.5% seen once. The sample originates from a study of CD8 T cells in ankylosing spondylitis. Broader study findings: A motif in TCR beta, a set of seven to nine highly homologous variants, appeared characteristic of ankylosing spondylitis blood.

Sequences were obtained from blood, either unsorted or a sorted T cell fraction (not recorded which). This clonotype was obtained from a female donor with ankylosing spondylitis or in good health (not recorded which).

The CDR3 nucleotides read TGCAGCGGGACGTCGGACAGCTCCTACGAGCAGTACTTC. This codes for CSGTSDSSYEQYF. V usage is TRBV29-1 and J usage is TRBJ2-7; tentatively, D is TRBD1 (6 bases). Trimming stripped 7 bases from V and 0 bases from J, with 13 bases between. The length of the CDR3 is 13 residues. Germline V gene sequence: CDR1 SQVTM, CDR2 ANQGSEA.